This TCR beta chain appears in the sequencing data of a study of cytomegalovirus exposure and HLA in healthy donors. Trimming took 4 bases from V and 4 from J, leaving 16 bases between them. Germline lookup yields CDR1 GTSNPN and CDR2 SVGIG (reference sequence). This CDR3 region has 14 residues. Primers for the PCR totalled 60 Vbeta and 13 Jbeta. Profiling relied on immunoSEQ multiplex PCR, and the TCRdb table lists in-frame clones only, not all of them. The sample gives under 150,000 clones, roughly four fifths of which show up once; roughly 1.2% is in the top ten. Sequencing input: PBMCs. This rearrangement joins TRBV30 to TRBJ1-2; D perhaps matches TRBD1 (6 bases). The clonotype originates from a boy younger than 18 in good health and CMV-seronegative. This CDR3 is CAWIERGFGYGYTF. CDR3 sequence (DNA): TGTGCCTGGATTGAAAGGGGGTTTGGCTATGGCTACACCTTC.